One T cell receptor (beta chain) is described in this entry. Per the germline V gene, CDR1 is SGHRS and CDR2 is YFSETQ. Trimming removed 7 bases at V and 3 bases at J, with 10 bases between. There are 13 residues in the CDR3. The entry originates in a study of blood T cell repertoires in COVID-19. Background on the study: The United States, Italy and Spain were the sources of the acute and convalescent COVID-19 samples.

In the original workflow: Amplification from reference gene primers served as the basis for estimated nucleated cell counts. Sequencing used immunoSEQ multiplex PCR; TCRdb keeps in-frame clones, though not all of them. That table furnishes V, J and clone size, whereas the DNA furnished D and trimming. The sample includes over 100,000 clones, about 89% of them seen just once. The V and J genes are TRBV5-1 and TRBJ2-2; TRBD2 might be the D (5 bases). The receptor's source is a man between 40 and 49 years old with acute or convalescent COVID-19. Sequenced material: peripheral blood. This chain's CDR3 is CASLWEYTGELFF. DNA of the CDR3: TGCGCCAGCCTATGGGAGTACACCGGGGAGCTGTTTTTT.